A selection of T cell receptor beta chains follows, all from one sample in a study of blood T cell repertoires in COVID-19. Repertoires were generated with immunoSEQ multiplex PCR, while TCRdb's copy carries only in-frame clones and drops some. The table has about 63,000 clones, approximately 78% seen once. The sample taken for sequencing was PBMCs or T cells enriched from blood (not recorded which). The receptors shown here come from a woman in her 40s with acute COVID-19. Each CDR3 is given with its conserved first and last residue. A D gene is named only where the DNA matches it firmly. A clone size is listed for some rows: how often the clone was seen (once, few, many), or a class if it is expanded.

clone_size: -; d_call: TRBD1; j_call: TRBJ1-2; cdr3_length: 15; v_call: TRBV6-5; cdr3_aa: CASSYTPGQDYGYTF; cdr3_nt: TGTGCCAGCAGTTACACCCCCGGACAGGACTATGGCTACACCTTC
clone_size: -; d_call: -; j_call: TRBJ1-5; cdr3_length: 15; v_call: TRBV5-1; cdr3_aa: CASSLDGAGVQPQHF; cdr3_nt: TGCGCCAGCAGCTTGGATGGGGCAGGGGTTCAGCCCCAGCATTTT
clone_size: -; d_call: TRBD1; j_call: TRBJ1-1; cdr3_length: 15; v_call: TRBV2; cdr3_aa: CASTNQRQGSPEAFF; cdr3_nt: TGTGCCAGCACCAACCAAAGACAGGGGAGTCCTGAAGCTTTCTTT
clone_size: -; d_call: -; j_call: TRBJ2-7; cdr3_length: 13; v_call: TRBV27; cdr3_aa: CASASGSSYEQYF; cdr3_nt: TGTGCCAGCGCCTCGGGGAGCTCCTACGAGCAGTACTTC
clone_size: -; d_call: -; j_call: TRBJ1-5; cdr3_length: 15; v_call: TRBV3-1/TRBV3-2; cdr3_aa: CASSQEGAGNQPQHF; cdr3_nt: TGTGCCAGCAGCCAAGAGGGGGCAGGAAATCAGCCCCAGCATTTT
clone_size: -; d_call: TRBD1; j_call: TRBJ1-2; cdr3_length: 13; v_call: TRBV6-5; cdr3_aa: CASSYDRGGGYTF; cdr3_nt: TGTGCCAGCAGTTACGACAGGGGAGGCGGCTACACCTTC
clone_size: few; d_call: -; j_call: TRBJ1-5; cdr3_length: 14; v_call: TRBV2; cdr3_aa: CASSASPGVQPQHF; cdr3_nt: TGTGCCAGCAGTGCCTCCCCCGGGGTCCAGCCCCAGCATTTT
clone_size: -; d_call: -; j_call: TRBJ1-2; cdr3_length: 15; v_call: TRBV14; cdr3_aa: CASSQDLDTVYGYTF; cdr3_nt: TGTGCCAGCAGCCAAGATTTGGACACGGTCTATGGCTACACCTTC
clone_size: -; d_call: -; j_call: TRBJ2-1; cdr3_length: 13; v_call: TRBV10-3; cdr3_aa: CAISYDSGNEQFF; cdr3_nt: TGTGCCATCAGTTACGACAGTGGGAATGAGCAGTTCTTC
clone_size: few; d_call: -; j_call: TRBJ2-2; cdr3_length: 17; v_call: TRBV27; cdr3_aa: CASGGLRSGENTGELFF; cdr3_nt: TGTGCCAGTGGGGGCCTCCGTTCGGGCGAGAACACCGGGGAGCTGTTTTTT
clone_size: -; d_call: TRBD2; j_call: TRBJ2-1; cdr3_length: 16; v_call: TRBV13; cdr3_aa: CASSLRRIAGSNEQFF; cdr3_nt: TGTGCCAGCAGCTTACGCCGGATAGCGGGAAGCAATGAGCAGTTCTTC
clone_size: -; d_call: TRBD2; j_call: TRBJ2-1; cdr3_length: 17; v_call: TRBV5-1; cdr3_aa: CASSFRLAGVSDNEQFF; cdr3_nt: TGCGCCAGCAGCTTCCGACTAGCGGGAGTGTCAGACAATGAGCAGTTCTTC
clone_size: once; d_call: TRBD1; j_call: TRBJ2-5; cdr3_length: 16; v_call: TRBV28; cdr3_aa: CASSLRDRGRRETQYF; cdr3_nt: TGTGCCAGCAGTTTACGGGACAGGGGGCGCAGAGAGACCCAGTACTTC
clone_size: -; d_call: -; j_call: TRBJ2-2; cdr3_length: 15; v_call: TRBV12-5; cdr3_aa: CASGRDWANTGELFF; cdr3_nt: TGTGCTAGTGGCCGGGACTGGGCGAACACCGGGGAGCTGTTTTTT
clone_size: -; d_call: TRBD1; j_call: TRBJ2-3; cdr3_length: 15; v_call: TRBV3-1/TRBV3-2; cdr3_aa: CASSHPGGLSDTQYF; cdr3_nt: TGTGCCAGCAGCCATCCAGGGGGCCTTTCAGATACGCAGTATTTT
clone_size: -; d_call: TRBD1; j_call: TRBJ1-4; cdr3_length: 17; v_call: TRBV4-1; cdr3_aa: CASSQAPGQGFDEKLFF; cdr3_nt: TGCGCCAGCAGCCAAGCACCGGGACAGGGGTTTGATGAAAAACTGTTTTTT
clone_size: -; d_call: -; j_call: TRBJ1-1; cdr3_length: 15; v_call: TRBV27; cdr3_aa: CASSFSAAMNTEAFF; cdr3_nt: TGTGCCAGCAGTTTTAGTGCGGCGATGAACACTGAAGCTTTCTTT
clone_size: -; d_call: -; j_call: TRBJ2-3; cdr3_length: 16; v_call: TRBV19; cdr3_aa: CASSIVLGQGRDTQYF; cdr3_nt: TGTGCCAGTAGTATAGTATTAGGGCAGGGCAGGGATACGCAGTATTTT
clone_size: -; d_call: -; j_call: TRBJ1-5; cdr3_length: 12; v_call: TRBV6-5; cdr3_aa: CASTFSNQPQHF; cdr3_nt: TGTGCCAGCACGTTCAGCAATCAGCCCCAGCATTTT
clone_size: -; d_call: TRBD2; j_call: TRBJ2-1; cdr3_length: 15; v_call: TRBV6-5; cdr3_aa: CASRGLAASYNEQFF; cdr3_nt: TGTGCCAGCAGGGGGCTAGCGGCCTCCTACAATGAGCAGTTCTTC
clone_size: -; d_call: -; j_call: TRBJ2-2; cdr3_length: 15; v_call: TRBV27; cdr3_aa: CASRFGQSYTGELFF; cdr3_nt: TGTGCCAGCAGATTCGGACAGAGCTACACCGGGGAGCTGTTTTTT
clone_size: few; d_call: -; j_call: TRBJ2-2; cdr3_length: 15; v_call: TRBV13; cdr3_aa: CASSLRQGSTGELFF; cdr3_nt: TGTGCCAGCAGTCTCCGGCAGGGGAGCACCGGGGAGCTGTTTTTT
clone_size: -; d_call: -; j_call: TRBJ1-6; cdr3_length: 15; v_call: TRBV10-3; cdr3_aa: CAVRPVGRDIMPLHF; cdr3_nt: TGTGCCGTCCGTCCTGTGGGCAGGGATATAATGCCCCTCCACTTT
clone_size: many; d_call: TRBD1; j_call: TRBJ1-5; cdr3_length: 13; v_call: TRBV4-2; cdr3_aa: CASSLDRVQPQHF; cdr3_nt: TGTGCCAGCAGCCTGGACAGGGTCCAGCCCCAGCATTTT
clone_size: -; d_call: TRBD2; j_call: TRBJ2-1; cdr3_length: 17; v_call: TRBV28; cdr3_aa: CASSLWTSGISNNEQFF; cdr3_nt: TGTGCCAGCAGTCTCTGGACTAGCGGGATTTCTAACAATGAGCAGTTCTTC
clone_size: -; d_call: TRBD1; j_call: TRBJ1-6; cdr3_length: 14; v_call: TRBV15; cdr3_aa: CATSSGQGHSPLHF; cdr3_nt: TGTGCCACCAGCAGTGGACAGGGTCATTCACCCCTCCACTTT
clone_size: -; d_call: TRBD2; j_call: TRBJ2-3; cdr3_length: 17; v_call: TRBV3-1/TRBV3-2; cdr3_aa: CASSQEVGRTGGNTQYF; cdr3_nt: TGTGCCAGCAGCCAAGAGGTGGGGCGGACGGGGGGGAATACGCAGTATTTT
clone_size: -; d_call: -; j_call: TRBJ1-1; cdr3_length: 14; v_call: TRBV5-1; cdr3_aa: CASSVLQGNTEAFF; cdr3_nt: TGCGCCAGCAGCGTACTACAGGGAAACACTGAAGCTTTCTTT